The sequence of this T cell receptor (beta chain) was determined in a study of Ad26.COV2.S vaccination and SARS-CoV-2 variants. Study details: Sample donor was a member of the COV1001 Ad26.COV2.S trial arm.

Generated by immunoSEQ multiplex PCR, the TCRdb table keeps only in-frame clones and is missing some. The repertoire includes some 290,000 clones, around 84% of them detected once, and under 2% sits in the top ten. Overall study results and limits: The study found similar non-spike TCR breadth in vaccine and placebo recipients. Post-vaccination spike-specific CD8+ and CD4+ T cell responses reportedly had substantial breadth.

As for this clone: The antigen remains undetermined.

Germline-derived CDR1 and CDR2 are MNHEY and SMNVEV (reference sequence). The V gene end was trimmed by 5 bases and the J gene end by 1 base; junction bases not matched to a gene: 3. This CDR3 contains 14 residues. Treatment indicated: 15 to 20 received Ad26.COV2.S at low or high dose, single or two shots; about five received placebo; per-sample allocation not given. Sampling took place 63 days after the first vaccine or placebo injection. Vaccination used an Ad26 vector expressing Wuhan-strain SARS-CoV-2 spike. The material sequenced was peripheral blood, taken in a trial of Ad26.COV2.S vaccine versus placebo. J is TRBJ2-3 and V is TRBV27; the match to TRBD2 covers 7 bases. This sequence originates from a person aged 18 to 59 who received the Ad26.COV2.S COVID-19 vaccine or a placebo. CDR3: CASSERGRTDTQYF. The CDR3 nucleotides are TGTGCCAGCAGTGAGCGGGGCCGCACAGATACGCAGTATTTT.